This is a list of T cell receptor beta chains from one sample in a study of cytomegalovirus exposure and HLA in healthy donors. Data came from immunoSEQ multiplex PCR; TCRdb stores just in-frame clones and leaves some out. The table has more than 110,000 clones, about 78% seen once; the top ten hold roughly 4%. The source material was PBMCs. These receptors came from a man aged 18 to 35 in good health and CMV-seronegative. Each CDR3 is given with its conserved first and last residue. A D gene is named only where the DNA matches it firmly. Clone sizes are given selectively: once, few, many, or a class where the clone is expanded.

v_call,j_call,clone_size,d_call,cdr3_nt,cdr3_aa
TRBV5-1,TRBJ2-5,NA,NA,TGCGCCAGCAGCTTGACAGGGATCCAAGAGACCCAGTACTTC,CASSLTGIQETQYF
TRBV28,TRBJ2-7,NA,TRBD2,TGTGCCAGCAGTCGTAGCGGGAGCCTTAACGAGCAGTACTTC,CASSRSGSLNEQYF
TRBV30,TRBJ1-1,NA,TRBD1,TGTGCCTGGAGTCGGACAGGGGGAACTGAAGCTTTCTTT,CAWSRTGGTEAFF
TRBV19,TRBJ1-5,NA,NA,TGTGCCAGTAGTATCTCCCAAACAAGCAATCAGCCCCAGCATTTT,CASSISQTSNQPQHF
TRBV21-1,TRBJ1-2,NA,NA,TGTGCCAGCCCCGGACAGCCATGGGGGTTTAACTATGGCTACACCTTC,CASPGQPWGFNYGYTF
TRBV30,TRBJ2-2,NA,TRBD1,TGTGCCTGGAGTGATCCCGGGACAGGGGGCCTCGGGGAGCTGTTTTTT,CAWSDPGTGGLGELFF
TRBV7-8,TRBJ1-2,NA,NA,TGTGCCAGCAGCTTACTGTCCGGGGCAGGGGATAACTATGGCTACACCTTC,CASSLLSGAGDNYGYTF
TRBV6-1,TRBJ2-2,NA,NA,TGTGCCAGCAGTTATGGGGGGTTAACCGGGGAGCTGTTTTTT,CASSYGGLTGELFF
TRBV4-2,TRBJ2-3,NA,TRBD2,TGTGCCAGCAGCCAAGATGCATTTGCGGGAGGATCCAACCCGAGCACAGATACGCAGTATTTT,CASSQDAFAGGSNPSTDTQYF
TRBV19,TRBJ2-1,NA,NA,TGTGCCAGTAGTATAGTCTATGACAATGAGCAGTTCTTC,CASSIVYDNEQFF
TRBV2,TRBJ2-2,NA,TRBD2,TGTGCCACAAGGACTAGCGGGACGGTCACCGGGGAGCTGTTTTTT,CATRTSGTVTGELFF
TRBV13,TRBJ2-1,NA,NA,TGTGCCAGCAGCTTAAATCGGGGTGAGCAGTTCTTC,CASSLNRGEQFF
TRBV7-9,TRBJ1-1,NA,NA,TGTGCCAGCAGCCTATTGAACACTGAAGCTTTCTTT,CASSLLNTEAFF
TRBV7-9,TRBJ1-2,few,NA,TGTGCCAGCAGCTCCGGGACATCGGAGGGCTACACCTTC,CASSSGTSEGYTF
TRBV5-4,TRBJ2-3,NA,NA,TGTGCCAGCAGCTTCGATGGGTCCGGGGTTACGCAGTATTTT,CASSFDGSGVTQYF
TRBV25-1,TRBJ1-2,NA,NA,TGTGCCAGCAGTGCCCCGTCTTATTCCAGCGGAGGCTACACCTTC,CASSAPSYSSGGYTF
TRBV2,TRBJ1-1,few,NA,TGTGCCAGCAGTGAAGGGGAGGGGACTGAAGCTTTCTTT,CASSEGEGTEAFF
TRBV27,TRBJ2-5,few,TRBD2,TGTGCCAGCAGTTTAGGCGGTAGCGGGGGCCAAGAGACCCAGTACTTC,CASSLGGSGGQETQYF
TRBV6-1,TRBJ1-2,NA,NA,TGTGCCAGCATCTGGGAGGGAGCGAATGGCTACACCTTC,CASIWEGANGYTF
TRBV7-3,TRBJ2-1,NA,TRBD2,TGTGCCAGCAGCTCAGGACTAGGCAATGAGCAGTTCTTC,CASSSGLGNEQFF
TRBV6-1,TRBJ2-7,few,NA,TGTGCCAGCAGCTTATTGATAGATTACTCCTACGAGCAGTACTTC,CASSLLIDYSYEQYF
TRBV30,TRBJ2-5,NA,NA,TGTGCCTGGAGTGTACCCGCGACTTTCGGGACCCAGTACTTC,CAWSVPATFGTQYF
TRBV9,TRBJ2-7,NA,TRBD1,TGTGCCAGCAGCGCAGGGACAGGGAGGAACGAGCAGTACTTC,CASSAGTGRNEQYF
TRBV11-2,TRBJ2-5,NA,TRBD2,TGTGCCAGCAGCCCGCCGGGACTAGCGTCCCAAGAGACCCAGTACTTC,CASSPPGLASQETQYF
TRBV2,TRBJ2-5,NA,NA,TGTGCCAGCAGTGAGGCGGGTCGGGGAGAGACCCAGTACTTC,CASSEAGRGETQYF
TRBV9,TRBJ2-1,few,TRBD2,TGTGCCAGCAGCTATGGGACTAGCGAGAATGAGCAGTTCTTC,CASSYGTSENEQFF
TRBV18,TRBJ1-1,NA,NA,TGTGCCAGCTCACCCTTAAACAGGGAGGGGAATGAAGCTTTCTTT,CASSPLNREGNEAFF
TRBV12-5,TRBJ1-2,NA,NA,TGTGCTAGTGCGTATGAGGGCGACTACCTCTATGGCTACACCTTC,CASAYEGDYLYGYTF
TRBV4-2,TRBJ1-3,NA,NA,TGTGCCAGCAGTCCAAGCGGGACGCCAATTGGAAACACCATATATTTT,CASSPSGTPIGNTIYF
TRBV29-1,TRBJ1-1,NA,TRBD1,TGCAGCGTTGATTCAACCCAGGGGGCAGGGACTGAAGCTTTCTTT,CSVDSTQGAGTEAFF
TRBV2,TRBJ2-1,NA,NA,TGTGCCAGCAGTCCCAGTCTCTTAAAGACAGCGAACAATGAGCAGTTCTTC,CASSPSLLKTANNEQFF
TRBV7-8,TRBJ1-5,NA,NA,TGTGCCAGCAGCTTCTCTACCAATCAGCCCCAGCATTTT,CASSFSTNQPQHF
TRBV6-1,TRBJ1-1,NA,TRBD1,TGTGCCAGCAGTGAAAGGGGACAGGGATGGGCTTTCTTT,CASSERGQGWAFF
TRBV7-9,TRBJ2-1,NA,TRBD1,TGTGCCAGCAGCCCCAGGGGGAACGGTGAGCAGTTCTTC,CASSPRGNGEQFF